This is a list of T cell receptor beta chains from one sample in a study of blood T cells in healthy people across ages. TCRdb re-analysed the 5' RACE reads in MiXCR, keeping a single row per CDR3 protein. The repertoire holds about 800,000 distinct CDR3 sequences, with roughly 25% as singletons. The same data also went into a second study, on T cells of mothers and their children.

The sample was blood. The receptors shown here come from a boy aged 5-17 years in good health. Each CDR3 is given with its conserved first and last residue. Fields, in order: J gene, D gene, V gene, clone size, CDR3 protein, CDR3 DNA. A D gene is named only where the DNA matches it firmly. Expanded clones are given a class, and other clones once, few, many or no size at all.

J gene: TRBJ2-3; D gene: .; V gene: TRBV10-3; clone size: few; CDR3 protein: CAINGGGTDTQYF; CDR3 DNA: TGTGCCATCAATGGCGGGGGCACAGATACGCAGTATTTT
J gene: TRBJ1-5; D gene: .; V gene: TRBV27; clone size: .; CDR3 protein: CASSPERGYQPQHF; CDR3 DNA: TGTGCCAGCAGCCCTGAAAGGGGCTATCAGCCCCAGCATTTT
J gene: TRBJ1-1; D gene: .; V gene: TRBV5-1; clone size: .; CDR3 protein: CASSIVGAPTEAFF; CDR3 DNA: TGCGCCAGCAGCATCGTAGGGGCGCCGACTGAAGCTTTCTTT
J gene: TRBJ2-3; D gene: .; V gene: TRBV28; clone size: few; CDR3 protein: CASSGMRPSTDTQYF; CDR3 DNA: TGTGCCAGCAGTGGGATGAGGCCTAGCACAGATACGCAGTATTTT
J gene: TRBJ2-2; D gene: TRBD1; V gene: TRBV7-3; clone size: .; CDR3 protein: CASSHDRGPGELFF; CDR3 DNA: TGTGCCAGCAGCCACGACAGGGGGCCCGGGGAGCTGTTTTTT
J gene: TRBJ2-1; D gene: .; V gene: TRBV6-6; clone size: .; CDR3 protein: CASSYVADYSYNEQFF; CDR3 DNA: TGTGCCAGCAGTTACGTGGCAGATTACTCCTACAATGAGCAGTTCTTC
J gene: TRBJ2-7; D gene: TRBD2; V gene: TRBV4-3; clone size: .; CDR3 protein: CASSQRLAHEQYF; CDR3 DNA: TGCGCCAGCAGCCAGAGACTAGCCCACGAGCAGTACTTC
J gene: TRBJ2-1; D gene: TRBD1; V gene: TRBV5-1; clone size: .; CDR3 protein: CASGRTGAYNEQFF; CDR3 DNA: TGCGCCAGCGGCCGGACAGGGGCCTACAATGAGCAGTTCTTC
J gene: TRBJ2-5; D gene: .; V gene: TRBV11-2; clone size: .; CDR3 protein: CASSSGTLEETQYF; CDR3 DNA: TGTGCCAGCAGCTCCGGGACTCTCGAAGAGACCCAGTACTTC
J gene: TRBJ2-7; D gene: .; V gene: TRBV29-1; clone size: few; CDR3 protein: CSVVGLAGLDEQYF; CDR3 DNA: TGCAGCGTTGTTGGGCTAGCTGGTTTGGACGAGCAGTACTTC
J gene: TRBJ2-3; D gene: .; V gene: TRBV20-1; clone size: .; CDR3 protein: CSAEAAGFTDTQYF; CDR3 DNA: TGCAGTGCGGAGGCGGCGGGGTTCACAGATACGCAGTATTTT
J gene: TRBJ2-5; D gene: TRBD2; V gene: TRBV7-2; clone size: .; CDR3 protein: CASTQTGTSGRFLETQYF; CDR3 DNA: TGTGCCAGCACCCAAACCGGGACTAGCGGGAGATTTCTAGAGACCCAGTACTTC
J gene: TRBJ1-1; D gene: TRBD1; V gene: TRBV29-1; clone size: many; CDR3 protein: CSVVGQGANTEAFF; CDR3 DNA: TGCAGCGTTGTAGGGCAGGGGGCGAACACTGAAGCTTTCTTT
J gene: TRBJ2-5; D gene: .; V gene: TRBV9; clone size: few; CDR3 protein: CASSVDWSETQYF; CDR3 DNA: TGTGCCAGCAGCGTAGACTGGTCCGAGACCCAGTACTTC
J gene: TRBJ2-5; D gene: .; V gene: TRBV20-1; clone size: few; CDR3 protein: CSARRANEETQYF; CDR3 DNA: TGCAGTGCTAGAAGGGCAAACGAAGAGACCCAGTACTTC
J gene: TRBJ2-4; D gene: .; V gene: TRBV21-1; clone size: .; CDR3 protein: CASSSIGTDKNIQYF; CDR3 DNA: TGTGCCAGCAGCTCAATCGGGACTGACAAAAACATTCAGTACTTC
J gene: TRBJ2-7; D gene: TRBD1; V gene: TRBV6-2/TRBV6-3; clone size: once; CDR3 protein: CASSYWRRSTGTFYEQYF; CDR3 DNA: TGTGCCAGCAGTTACTGGAGAAGATCGACAGGGACGTTCTACGAGCAGTACTTC
J gene: TRBJ1-2; D gene: .; V gene: TRBV27; clone size: .; CDR3 protein: CASSYSAGYGYTF; CDR3 DNA: TGTGCCAGCAGTTATTCGGCAGGGTACGGCTACACCTTC
J gene: TRBJ2-7; D gene: TRBD2; V gene: TRBV29-1; clone size: .; CDR3 protein: CSVVYGRSYEQYF; CDR3 DNA: TGCAGCGTTGTTTACGGGAGGTCCTACGAGCAGTACTTC
J gene: TRBJ1-5; D gene: .; V gene: TRBV7-2; clone size: .; CDR3 protein: CASSVGINQPQHF; CDR3 DNA: TGTGCCAGCAGCGTGGGGATCAATCAGCCCCAGCATTTT
J gene: TRBJ2-1; D gene: .; V gene: TRBV5-1; clone size: .; CDR3 protein: CASSLVRGRNEQFF; CDR3 DNA: TGCGCCAGCAGCTTGGTTCGGGGGCGCAATGAGCAGTTCTTC
J gene: TRBJ2-7; D gene: .; V gene: TRBV24-1; clone size: .; CDR3 protein: CATSDLGAEQYF; CDR3 DNA: TGTGCCACCAGTGATTTGGGGGCCGAGCAGTACTTC
J gene: TRBJ1-4; D gene: .; V gene: TRBV27; clone size: .; CDR3 protein: CASSFQGTREKLFF; CDR3 DNA: TGTGCCAGCAGTTTTCAGGGGACTAGAGAAAAACTGTTTTTT
J gene: TRBJ2-1; D gene: TRBD2; V gene: TRBV24-1; clone size: .; CDR3 protein: CATSDWTSGSSYNEQFF; CDR3 DNA: TGTGCCACCAGTGATTGGACTAGCGGGAGCTCCTACAATGAGCAGTTCTTC
J gene: TRBJ2-2; D gene: .; V gene: TRBV20-1; clone size: few; CDR3 protein: CSASGQTGGELFF; CDR3 DNA: TGCAGTGCTAGCGGGCAGACTGGCGGGGAGCTGTTTTTT
J gene: TRBJ2-7; D gene: .; V gene: TRBV29-1; clone size: .; CDR3 protein: CSCLSSYEQYF; CDR3 DNA: TGCAGCTGCCTCAGCTCCTACGAGCAGTACTTC
J gene: TRBJ2-1; D gene: .; V gene: TRBV7-2; clone size: few; CDR3 protein: CASSPRARDNEQFF; CDR3 DNA: TGTGCCAGCAGCCCCAGGGCGAGGGACAATGAGCAGTTCTTC
J gene: TRBJ2-7; D gene: .; V gene: TRBV20-1; clone size: few; CDR3 protein: CSARGELSTYEQYF; CDR3 DNA: TGCAGTGCTAGAGGGGAGCTATCAACCTACGAGCAGTACTTC
J gene: TRBJ2-1; D gene: TRBD1; V gene: TRBV5-1; clone size: .; CDR3 protein: CASSSQGAVNEQFF; CDR3 DNA: TGCGCCAGCAGCTCCCAGGGGGCCGTCAATGAGCAGTTCTTC
J gene: TRBJ2-7; D gene: .; V gene: TRBV28; clone size: .; CDR3 protein: CASSTLTGSGPSYEQYF; CDR3 DNA: TGTGCCAGCAGTACTCTAACAGGGTCCGGACCCTCTTACGAGCAGTACTTC
J gene: TRBJ2-5; D gene: .; V gene: TRBV7-6; clone size: .; CDR3 protein: CASSFGQQLVTQYF; CDR3 DNA: TGTGCCAGCAGTTTCGGACAGCAATTGGTGACCCAGTACTTC
J gene: TRBJ2-5; D gene: .; V gene: TRBV5-1; clone size: many; CDR3 protein: CASSLREAETQYF; CDR3 DNA: TGCGCCAGCAGCTTGAGGGAGGCCGAGACCCAGTACTTC
J gene: TRBJ2-1; D gene: .; V gene: TRBV7-9; clone size: few; CDR3 protein: CASSLAVSYNEQFF; CDR3 DNA: TGTGCCAGCAGCTTAGCGGTCTCCTACAATGAGCAGTTCTTC
J gene: TRBJ2-5; D gene: TRBD1; V gene: TRBV11-2; clone size: .; CDR3 protein: CASSLRRQGETQYF; CDR3 DNA: TGTGCCAGCAGCTTACGGCGACAGGGAGAGACCCAGTACTTC
J gene: TRBJ2-1; D gene: .; V gene: TRBV7-9; clone size: few; CDR3 protein: CASSFERGDNEQFF; CDR3 DNA: TGTGCCAGCAGCTTCGAACGTGGAGACAATGAGCAGTTCTTC
J gene: TRBJ2-3; D gene: TRBD2; V gene: TRBV27; clone size: few; CDR3 protein: CASGEASGSPTDTQYF; CDR3 DNA: TGTGCCAGCGGGGAAGCTAGCGGGAGCCCCACAGATACGCAGTATTTT
J gene: TRBJ2-5; D gene: .; V gene: TRBV29-1; clone size: .; CDR3 protein: CSVEDGRRGLSETQYF; CDR3 DNA: TGCAGCGTTGAAGATGGCAGAAGGGGTCTTAGCGAGACCCAGTACTTC
J gene: TRBJ2-7; D gene: .; V gene: TRBV28; clone size: few; CDR3 protein: CASSLRGAAEQYF; CDR3 DNA: TGTGCCAGCAGTTTACGGGGGGCCGCCGAGCAGTACTTC
J gene: TRBJ1-5; D gene: .; V gene: TRBV19; clone size: few; CDR3 protein: CATRTGMSNQPQHF; CDR3 DNA: TGTGCCACCCGTACAGGAATGAGCAATCAGCCCCAGCATTTT
J gene: TRBJ2-2; D gene: TRBD2; V gene: TRBV7-9; clone size: few; CDR3 protein: CASIQGGSSGELFF; CDR3 DNA: TGTGCCAGCATCCAGGGCGGGAGTTCCGGGGAGCTGTTTTTT
J gene: TRBJ2-5; D gene: .; V gene: TRBV29-1; clone size: .; CDR3 protein: CSAARETQYF; CDR3 DNA: TGCAGCGCTGCAAGAGAGACCCAGTACTTC
J gene: TRBJ2-7; D gene: TRBD1; V gene: TRBV6-2/TRBV6-3; clone size: .; CDR3 protein: CATGTGGYEQYF; CDR3 DNA: TGTGCCACCGGGACAGGGGGCTACGAGCAGTACTTC
J gene: TRBJ2-3; D gene: TRBD2; V gene: TRBV4-3; clone size: few; CDR3 protein: CASSQRSGGADTQYF; CDR3 DNA: TGCGCCAGCAGCCAACGGAGCGGGGGGGCAGATACGCAGTATTTT